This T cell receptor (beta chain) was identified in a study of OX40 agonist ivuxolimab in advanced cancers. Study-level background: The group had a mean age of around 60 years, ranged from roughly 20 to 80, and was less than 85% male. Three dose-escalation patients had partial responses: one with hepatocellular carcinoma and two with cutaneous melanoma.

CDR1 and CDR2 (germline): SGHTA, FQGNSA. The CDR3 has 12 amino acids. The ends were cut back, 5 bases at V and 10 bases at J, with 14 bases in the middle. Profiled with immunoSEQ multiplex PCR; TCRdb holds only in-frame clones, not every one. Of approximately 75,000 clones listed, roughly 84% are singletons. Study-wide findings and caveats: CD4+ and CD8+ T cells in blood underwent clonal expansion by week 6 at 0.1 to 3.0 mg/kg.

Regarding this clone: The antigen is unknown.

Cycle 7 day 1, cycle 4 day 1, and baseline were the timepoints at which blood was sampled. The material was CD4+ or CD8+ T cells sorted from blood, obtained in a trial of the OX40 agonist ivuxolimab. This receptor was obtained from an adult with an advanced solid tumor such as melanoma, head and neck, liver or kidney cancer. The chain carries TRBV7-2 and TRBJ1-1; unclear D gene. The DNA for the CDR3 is TGTGCCAGCAGCCAGTTCGGAATAGTAGCTTTCTTT. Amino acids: CASSQFGIVAFF. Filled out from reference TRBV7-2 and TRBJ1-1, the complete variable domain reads GAGVSQSPSNKVTEKGKDVELRCDPISGHTALYWYRQSLGQGLEFLIYFQGNSAPDKSGLPSDRFSAERTGGSVSTLTIQRTQQEDSAVYLCASSQFGIVAFFGQGTRLTVV.